The following is a T cell receptor (beta chain) sequence with its context. Its cognate antigen is unknown. The CDR3 covers 13 residues. CDR1 is SNHLY, CDR2 FYNNEI, per germline. Trimming took off 5 bases at V and 10 bases at J, with 17 bases between the two ends. RNA transcripts provided the source from which TCR beta CDR3 regions were amplified. HTBI primers were the set used in a first-round RT-PCR of the TCR CDR3. TCRdb analysed the multiplex PCR reads with MiXCR anew, one entry per CDR3 protein. The table has roughly 570,000 distinct CDR3 sequences, roughly 50% seen once. These data belong to a study of T cells in Graves' hyperthyroidism and ophthalmopathy. Study-level results: Most thyroid clonotypes that were expanded above 0.001 also turned up in blood.

The study enrolled patients aged 18 to 65 with newly diagnosed hyperthyroidism of under 2 months' duration. The sample comprised peripheral blood or thyroid tissue (not recorded which). This receptor was obtained from a woman aged 18-29 years with Graves' hyperthyroidism. The chain carries TRBV2 and TRBJ1-1; TRBD1 is a possible D gene (6 bases). Here the CDR3 DNA reads TGTGCCAGCAGTACCCGGGGGCTACCTAGAGCTTTCTTT. Encoded protein: CASSTRGLPRAFF.